This T cell receptor beta chain was retrieved from a study of blood T cell repertoires in COVID-19. The overall study: The United States, Italy and Spain were the sources of the acute and convalescent COVID-19 samples. T cells, B-cell-depleted T cells, or PBMCs provided the cDNA or gDNA that served as material.

Authors' processing steps: Nucleated cell number was recorded as an estimate derived from reference gene primer amplification. Assay used: immunoSEQ multiplex PCR; TCRdb lists only in-frame clones, some missing. That table supplies the V and J calls and clone size; D and trimming were determined from the DNA. The sample lists about 210,000 clones, approximately 90% seen once, with 0.72% in the top ten. This clone came up once. The CDR3 consists of 15 residues. Germline-derived CDR1 and CDR2 are LNHDA and SQIVND (reference sequence). V was clipped by 0 bases and J by 7 bases, with 13 bases between them.

The TCR originated in a middle-aged man with acute or convalescent COVID-19. The chain joins TRBV19 to TRBJ2-4; D is perhaps TRBD2 (5 bases). Input material: peripheral blood. CDR3 amino acids: CASSIDLGVWNIQYF. CDR3 coding DNA: TGTGCCAGTAGTATAGATCTCGGGGTTTGGAACATTCAGTACTTC.